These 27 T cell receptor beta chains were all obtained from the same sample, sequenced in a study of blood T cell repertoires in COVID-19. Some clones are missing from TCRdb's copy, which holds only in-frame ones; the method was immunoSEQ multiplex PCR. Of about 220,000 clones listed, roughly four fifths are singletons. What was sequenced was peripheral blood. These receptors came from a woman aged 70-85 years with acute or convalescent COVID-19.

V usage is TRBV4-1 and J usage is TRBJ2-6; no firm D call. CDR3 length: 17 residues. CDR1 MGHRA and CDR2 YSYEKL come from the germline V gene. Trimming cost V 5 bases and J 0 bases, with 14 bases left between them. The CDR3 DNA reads TGCGCCAGCAGCTTCCCCACAACAGCCTCTGGGGCCAACGTCCTGACTTTC. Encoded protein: CASSFPTTASGANVLTF.

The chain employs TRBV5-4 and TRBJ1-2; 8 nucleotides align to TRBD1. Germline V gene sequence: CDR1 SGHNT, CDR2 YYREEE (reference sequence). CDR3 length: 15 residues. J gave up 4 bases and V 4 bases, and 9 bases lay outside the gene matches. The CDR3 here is CASSQGTGGSYGYTF. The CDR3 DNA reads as TGTGCCAGCAGCCAGGGCACAGGGGGTAGCTATGGCTACACCTTC.

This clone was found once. CDR3 sequence reads: CASSEAGTAVVVAFF. CDR3 in DNA: TGTGCCAGCAGTGAAGCCGGGACAGCGGTAGTTGTGGCTTTCTTT. The gene calls are TRBV25-1 and TRBJ1-1; 7 bases agree with TRBD1. This CDR3 region has 15 residues. Trimming removed 2 bases from V and 11 bases from J; junction bases left unmatched: 14. The germline V gene encodes CDR1 MGHDK and CDR2 SYGVNS.

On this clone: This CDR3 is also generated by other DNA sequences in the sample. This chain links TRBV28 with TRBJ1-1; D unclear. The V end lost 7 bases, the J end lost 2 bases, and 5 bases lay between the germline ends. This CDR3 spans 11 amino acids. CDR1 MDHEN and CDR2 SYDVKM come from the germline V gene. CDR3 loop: CASTQNTEAFF. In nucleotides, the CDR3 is TGTGCCAGCACCCAAAACACTGAAGCTTTCTTT.

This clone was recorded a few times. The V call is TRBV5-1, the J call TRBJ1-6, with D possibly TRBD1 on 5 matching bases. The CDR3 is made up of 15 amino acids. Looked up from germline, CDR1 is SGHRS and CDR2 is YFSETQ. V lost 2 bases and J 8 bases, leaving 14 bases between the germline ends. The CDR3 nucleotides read TGCGCCAGCAGCTTACAGGCCCCCCCGGATTCACCCCTCCACTTT. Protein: CASSLQAPPDSPLHF.

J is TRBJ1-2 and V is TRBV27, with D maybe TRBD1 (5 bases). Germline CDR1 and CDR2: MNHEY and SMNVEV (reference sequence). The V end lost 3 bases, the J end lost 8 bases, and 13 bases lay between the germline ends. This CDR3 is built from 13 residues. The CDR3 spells CASSFRDFGGYTF. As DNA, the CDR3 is TGTGCCAGCAGTTTCAGGGACTTCGGGGGCTACACCTTC.

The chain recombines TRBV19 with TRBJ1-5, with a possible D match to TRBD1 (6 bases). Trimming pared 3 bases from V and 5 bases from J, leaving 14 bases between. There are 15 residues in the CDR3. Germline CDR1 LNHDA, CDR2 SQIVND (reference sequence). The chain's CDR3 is CASSIGGALHQPQHF. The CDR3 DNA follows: TGTGCCAGTAGTATTGGGGGGGCTTTACATCAGCCCCAGCATTTT. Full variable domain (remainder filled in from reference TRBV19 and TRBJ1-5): DGGITQSPKYLFRKEGQNVTLSCEQNLNHDAMYWYRQDPGQGLRLIYYSQIVNDFQKGDIAEGYSVSREKKESFPLTVTSAQKNPTAFYLCASSIGGALHQPQHFGDGTRLSIL.

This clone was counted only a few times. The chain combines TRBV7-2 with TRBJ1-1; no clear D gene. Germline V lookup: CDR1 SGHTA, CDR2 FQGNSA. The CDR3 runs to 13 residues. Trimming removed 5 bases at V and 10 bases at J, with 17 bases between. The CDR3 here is CASSPDRAEGAFF. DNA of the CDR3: TGTGCCAGCAGCCCCGATCGTGCCGAGGGAGCTTTCTTT. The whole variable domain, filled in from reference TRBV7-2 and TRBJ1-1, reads GAGVSQSPSNKVTEKGKDVELRCDPISGHTALYWYRQSLGQGLEFLIYFQGNSAPDKSGLPSDRFSAERTGGSVSTLTIQRTQQEDSAVYLCASSPDRAEGAFFGQGTRLTVV.

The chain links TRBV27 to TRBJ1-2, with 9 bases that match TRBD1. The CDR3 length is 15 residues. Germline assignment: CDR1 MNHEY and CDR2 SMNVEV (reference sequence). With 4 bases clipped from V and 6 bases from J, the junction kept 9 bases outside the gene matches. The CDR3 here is CASSWNSGQGNGYTF. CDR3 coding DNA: TGTGCCAGCAGTTGGAATTCAGGACAGGGGAATGGCTACACCTTC.

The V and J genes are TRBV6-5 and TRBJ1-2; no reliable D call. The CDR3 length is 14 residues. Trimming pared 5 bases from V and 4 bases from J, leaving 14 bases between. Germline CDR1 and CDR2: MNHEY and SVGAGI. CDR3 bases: TGTGCCAGCAGTCCTTGGCGGGTAGGCTATGGCTACACCTTC. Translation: CASSPWRVGYGYTF.

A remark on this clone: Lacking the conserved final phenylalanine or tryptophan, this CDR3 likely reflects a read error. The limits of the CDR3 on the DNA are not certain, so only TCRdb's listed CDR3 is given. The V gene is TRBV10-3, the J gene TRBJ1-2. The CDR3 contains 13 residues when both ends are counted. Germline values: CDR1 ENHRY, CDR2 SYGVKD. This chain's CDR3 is CAISESSGAADRI.

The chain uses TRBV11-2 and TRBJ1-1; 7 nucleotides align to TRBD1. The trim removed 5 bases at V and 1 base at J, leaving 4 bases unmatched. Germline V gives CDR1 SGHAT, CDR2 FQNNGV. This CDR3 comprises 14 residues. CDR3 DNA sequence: TGTGCCAGCAGCGTAAACAGGGGGAACACTGAAGCTTTCTTT. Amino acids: CASSVNRGNTEAFF.

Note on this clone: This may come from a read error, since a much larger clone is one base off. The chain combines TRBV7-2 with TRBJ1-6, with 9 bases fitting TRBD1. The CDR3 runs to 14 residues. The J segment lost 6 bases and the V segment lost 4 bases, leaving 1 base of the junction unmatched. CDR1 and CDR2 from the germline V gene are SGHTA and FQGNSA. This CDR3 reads CASSSDRGNSPLHF. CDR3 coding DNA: TGTGCCAGCAGCTCGGACAGGGGTAATTCACCCCTCCACTTT.

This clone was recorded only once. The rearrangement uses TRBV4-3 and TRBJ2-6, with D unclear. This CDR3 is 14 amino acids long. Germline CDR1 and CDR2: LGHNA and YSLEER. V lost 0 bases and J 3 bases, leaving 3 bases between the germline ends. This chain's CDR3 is CASSQDYGANVLTF. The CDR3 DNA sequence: TGCGCCAGCAGCCAAGATTATGGGGCCAACGTCCTGACTTTC.

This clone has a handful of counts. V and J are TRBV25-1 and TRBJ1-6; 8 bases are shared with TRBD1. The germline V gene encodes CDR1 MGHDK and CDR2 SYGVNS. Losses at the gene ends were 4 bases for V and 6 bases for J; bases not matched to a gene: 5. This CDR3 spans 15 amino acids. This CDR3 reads CASSGSDRGNSPLHF. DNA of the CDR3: TGTGCCAGCAGTGGGTCCGACAGGGGTAATTCACCCCTCCACTTT.

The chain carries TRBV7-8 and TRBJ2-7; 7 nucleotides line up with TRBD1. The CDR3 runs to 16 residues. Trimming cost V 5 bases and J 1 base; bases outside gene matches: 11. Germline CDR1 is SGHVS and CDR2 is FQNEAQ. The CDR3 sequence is CASSPYRGEESYEQYF. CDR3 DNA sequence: TGTGCCAGCAGCCCTTACAGGGGCGAGGAGTCCTACGAGCAGTACTTC.

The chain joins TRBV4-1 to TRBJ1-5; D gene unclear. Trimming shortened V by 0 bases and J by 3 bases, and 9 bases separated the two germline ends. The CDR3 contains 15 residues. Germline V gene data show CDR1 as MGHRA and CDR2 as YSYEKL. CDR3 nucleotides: TGCGCCAGCAGCCAAGAACGTACGGTCAATCAGCCCCAGCATTTT. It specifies CASSQERTVNQPQHF.

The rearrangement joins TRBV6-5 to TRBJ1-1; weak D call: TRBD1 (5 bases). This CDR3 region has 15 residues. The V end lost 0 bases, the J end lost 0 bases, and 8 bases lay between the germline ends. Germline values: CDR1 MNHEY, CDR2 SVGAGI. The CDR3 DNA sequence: TGTGCCAGCAGTTACTCGACCAGGGTGAACACTGAAGCTTTCTTT. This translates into CASSYSTRVNTEAFF.

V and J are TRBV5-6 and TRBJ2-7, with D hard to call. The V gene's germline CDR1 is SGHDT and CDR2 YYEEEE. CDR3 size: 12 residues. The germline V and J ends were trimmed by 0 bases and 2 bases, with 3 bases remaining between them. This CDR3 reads CASSLAAYEQYF. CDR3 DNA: TGTGCCAGCAGCTTGGCGGCCTACGAGCAGTACTTC.

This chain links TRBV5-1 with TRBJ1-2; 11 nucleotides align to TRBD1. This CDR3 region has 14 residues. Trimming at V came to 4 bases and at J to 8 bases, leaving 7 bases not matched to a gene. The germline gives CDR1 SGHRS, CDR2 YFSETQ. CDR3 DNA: TGCGCCAGCAGCCCGGGGACAGGGGGGATCGGCTACACCTTC. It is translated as CASSPGTGGIGYTF.

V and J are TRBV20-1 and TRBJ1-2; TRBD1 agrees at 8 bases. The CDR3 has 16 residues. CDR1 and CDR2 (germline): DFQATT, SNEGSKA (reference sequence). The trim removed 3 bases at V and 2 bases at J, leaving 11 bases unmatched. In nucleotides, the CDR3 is TGCAGTGCTAGTACGCCTGGGACAGGTAACAACTATGGCTACACCTTC. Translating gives CSASTPGTGNNYGYTF.

Here the CDR3 DNA reads TGTGCCAGCAGCTTAAATTCCGGGGTCAATCAGCCCCAGCATTTT. Translating it yields CASSLNSGVNQPQHF. The rearrangement links TRBV7-2 to TRBJ1-5, with D unresolved. Germline V lookup: CDR1 SGHTA, CDR2 FQGNSA. The CDR3 totals 15 residues. V was shortened by 2 bases and J by 3 bases, with 11 bases between the two germline ends.

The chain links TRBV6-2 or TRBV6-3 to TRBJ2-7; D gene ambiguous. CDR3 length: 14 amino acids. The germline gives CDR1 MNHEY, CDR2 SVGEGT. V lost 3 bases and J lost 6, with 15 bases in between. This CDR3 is CASSYQPLPSEQYF. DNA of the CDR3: TGTGCCAGCAGTTATCAACCCCTACCGAGCGAGCAGTACTTC.

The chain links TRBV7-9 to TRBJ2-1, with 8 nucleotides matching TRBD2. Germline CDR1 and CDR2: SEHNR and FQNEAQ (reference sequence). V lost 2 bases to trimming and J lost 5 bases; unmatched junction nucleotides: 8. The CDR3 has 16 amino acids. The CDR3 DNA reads TGTGCCAGCAGCTTAAGTGGCGGGGGGTTTGACAATGAGCAGTTCTTC. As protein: CASSLSGGGFDNEQFF.

The CDR3 is CASSRGDRNYGYTF. CDR3 in DNA: TGTGCCAGCAGTCGCGGGGACAGGAACTATGGCTACACCTTC. V gene TRBV6-2 or TRBV6-3 combines with J gene TRBJ1-2, with 8 bases aligning to TRBD1. V was clipped by 5 bases and J by 2 bases; unmatched bases: 4. CDR1 and CDR2 (germline): MNHEY, SVGEGT. The CDR3 is made up of 14 amino acids.

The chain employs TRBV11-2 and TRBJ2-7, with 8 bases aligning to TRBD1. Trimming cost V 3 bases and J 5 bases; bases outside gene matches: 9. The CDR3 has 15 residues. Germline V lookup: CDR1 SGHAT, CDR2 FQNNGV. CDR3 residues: CASSLDRVLTNEQYF. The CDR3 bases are TGTGCCAGCAGCTTGGACAGGGTACTAACAAACGAGCAGTACTTC.

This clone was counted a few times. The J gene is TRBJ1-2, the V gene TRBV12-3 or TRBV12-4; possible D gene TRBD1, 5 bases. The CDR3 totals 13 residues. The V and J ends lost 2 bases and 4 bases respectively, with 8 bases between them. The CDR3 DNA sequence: TGTGCCAGCAGTTTAAGGACAAGCTATGGCTACACCTTC. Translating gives CASSLRTSYGYTF.